The rows below give T cell receptor beta chains drawn from one sample of a study of T cells after yellow fever vaccination. TCRdb reanalysed the 5' RACE reads using MiXCR and keeps one entry per CDR3 protein. Seen here are roughly 330,000 distinct CDR3 sequences, 6.5% to 8.5% observed once, and the top ten hold 15% to 20%. The starting material was PBMCs, obtained about 49 days after the first yellow fever vaccination. These receptors were collected from a man aged 18 to 29 who received the YFV17D yellow fever vaccine. CDR3s include the opening cysteine and the closing phenylalanine or tryptophan. Each record gives: D gene, clone size, CDR3 length, J gene, V gene, CDR3 protein, CDR3 DNA. The D gene is left open where the match is weak. Clone size is given for some rows only: seen once, a few or many times, or a class if the clone is expanded.

NA | NA | 14 | TRBJ2-3 | TRBV12-3/TRBV12-4 | CASISGTPPGTQYF | TGTGCCAGCATCTCCGGGACTCCGCCCGGTACGCAGTATTTT
NA | NA | 15 | TRBJ2-1 | TRBV5-1 | CASSLTQTQYNEQFF | TGCGCCAGCAGCTTGACGCAGACACAGTACAATGAGCAGTTCTTC
TRBD2 | few | 13 | TRBJ2-5 | TRBV29-1 | CSVGGGPKETQYF | TGCAGCGTTGGCGGGGGGCCAAAAGAGACCCAGTACTTC
NA | few | 15 | TRBJ1-3 | TRBV5-1 | CASSWTGGEGNTIYF | TGCGCCAGCAGTTGGACGGGGGGCGAAGGAAACACCATATATTTT
NA | few | 14 | TRBJ2-5 | TRBV4-3 | CASSQDIAHETQYF | TGCGCCAGCAGCCAAGATATTGCCCACGAGACCCAGTACTTC
TRBD1 | many | 15 | TRBJ2-5 | TRBV29-1 | CSVGPRTGTGETQYF | TGCAGCGTGGGTCCCCGGACAGGGACCGGAGAGACCCAGTACTTC
NA | NA | 13 | TRBJ1-2 | TRBV5-5 | CASSLGWFYGYTF | TGTGCCAGCAGCTTGGGATGGTTCTATGGCTACACCTTC
NA | NA | 14 | TRBJ2-7 | TRBV18 | CASSPLREGGEQYF | TGTGCCAGTTCACCACTACGGGAAGGAGGCGAGCAGTACTTC
NA | few | 14 | TRBJ2-5 | TRBV7-9 | CASSWADGQETQYF | TGTGCCAGCAGCTGGGCGGACGGCCAAGAGACCCAGTACTTC
NA | NA | 17 | TRBJ1-5 | TRBV20-1 | CSARDGGRSFNNQPQHF | TGCAGTGCTAGAGATGGAGGCAGGTCCTTTAACAATCAGCCCCAGCATTTT
TRBD1 | NA | 15 | TRBJ1-5 | TRBV4-1 | CASSRGQGWNQPQHF | TGCGCCAGCAGCCGAGGACAGGGTTGGAATCAGCCCCAGCATTTT
TRBD2 | NA | 15 | TRBJ2-1 | TRBV5-1 | CASSLERGPYNEQFF | TGCGCCAGCAGCTTGGAGCGGGGCCCCTACAATGAGCAGTTCTTC
NA | NA | 15 | TRBJ2-3 | TRBV4-3 | CASSPSTSQGDTQYF | TGCGCCAGCAGCCCTAGTACTAGTCAAGGAGATACGCAGTATTTT
NA | NA | 14 | TRBJ2-5 | TRBV5-1 | CASSDGQIQETQYF | TGCGCCAGCAGCGATGGACAGATACAAGAGACCCAGTACTTC
NA | few | 14 | TRBJ2-3 | TRBV10-3 | CAISDGKLTNTQYF | TGTGCCATCAGTGACGGTAAACTCACGAATACGCAGTATTTT
NA | few | 16 | TRBJ2-7 | TRBV5-1 | CASSGIQGTLLYEQYF | TGCGCCAGCAGCGGAATCCAGGGGACGCTCCTCTACGAGCAGTACTTC
TRBD2 | few | 17 | TRBJ2-1 | TRBV11-2 | CASSLGPASGGLDEQFF | TGTGCCAGCAGCTTAGGTCCGGCTAGCGGGGGGTTAGATGAGCAGTTCTTC
NA | few | 18 | TRBJ1-6 | TRBV27 | CASSFRTAISSYNSPLHF | TGTGCCAGCAGTTTTCGGACAGCAATTAGCTCCTATAATTCACCCCTCCACTTT
TRBD2 | few | 16 | TRBJ2-5 | TRBV5-6 | CASSLGLAGDQETQYF | TGTGCCAGCAGCTTGGGACTAGCGGGGGACCAAGAGACCCAGTACTTC
NA | few | 16 | TRBJ2-1 | TRBV9 | CASSALAPSSYNEQFF | TGTGCCAGCAGCGCCCTAGCGCCGAGCTCCTACAATGAGCAGTTCTTC
NA | many | 13 | TRBJ1-2 | TRBV5-1 | CASSFRGSGGYTF | TGCGCCAGCAGCTTTAGGGGTTCCGGTGGCTACACCTTC
NA | NA | 15 | TRBJ1-1 | TRBV29-1 | CSGFGRIEADTEAFF | TGCAGCGGCTTCGGACGGATAGAAGCGGACACTGAAGCTTTCTTT
TRBD1 | many | 14 | TRBJ1-1 | TRBV7-2 | CASSPQGQGTFPFF | TGTGCCAGCAGCCCCCAGGGACAGGGGACGTTCCCTTTCTTT
TRBD2 | NA | 16 | TRBJ2-3 | TRBV20-1 | CSAQTSGGASTDTQYF | TGCAGTGCTCAGACTAGCGGGGGGGCCAGTACAGATACGCAGTATTTT
NA | NA | 10 | TRBJ2-5 | TRBV21-1 | CASTPETQYF | TGTGCCAGCACCCCAGAGACCCAGTACTTC
NA | few | 14 | TRBJ1-3 | TRBV15 | CATNRREEGNTIYF | TGTGCCACCAACAGGAGAGAAGAGGGAAACACCATATATTTT
NA | few | 15 | TRBJ1-2 | TRBV7-9 | CASSLKWSPLYGYTF | TGTGCCAGCAGCTTAAAATGGTCGCCCCTATATGGCTACACCTTC
NA | NA | 13 | TRBJ2-3 | TRBV4-3 | CASSHLLSDTQYF | TGCGCCAGCAGCCACCTCTTATCAGATACGCAGTATTTT
NA | few | 16 | TRBJ2-1 | TRBV7-8 | CASSPGPGRTYNEQFF | TGTGCCAGCAGCCCGGGTCCGGGACGGACTTACAATGAGCAGTTCTTC
NA | NA | 18 | TRBJ2-2 | TRBV11-1 | CASSLARGGTTNTGELFF | TGTGCCAGCAGCTTAGCAAGAGGCGGGACAACGAACACCGGGGAGCTGTTTTTT
NA | NA | 15 | TRBJ2-5 | TRBV7-2 | CASSLQVGAGETQYF | TGTGCCAGCAGCTTACAGGTCGGGGCAGGAGAGACCCAGTACTTC